The 14 T cell receptor beta chains below were found in one sample sequenced in a study of shared clonotypes between healthy human individuals. The repertoire was sequenced with immunoSEQ multiplex PCR; TCRdb's copy has only in-frame clones and lacks some. The sample has about 590,000 clones, just under 97% seen once. Only CD45RO-negative cells positively selected for CCR7 counted as naive CD8 cells, so terminally differentiated effector memory CD45RA+ cells were excluded. The sequenced material came from naive CD8+ T cells sorted from blood. These receptors were collected from a woman younger than 45 in good health.

V and J are TRBV11-2 and TRBJ1-1; D is possibly TRBD1 (6 bases). Trimming removed 5 bases at V and 5 bases at J, with 9 bases between. This CDR3 comprises 12 residues. Germline V lookup: CDR1 SGHAT, CDR2 FQNNGV. This CDR3 reads CASSQGGTEAFF. DNA for the CDR3: TGTGCCAGCAGCCAAGGGGGGACTGAAGCTTTCTTT.

The chain couples TRBV6-5 to TRBJ1-2, with D maybe TRBD1 (5 bases). In germline, CDR1 is MNHEY, CDR2 SVGAGI. This CDR3 contains 14 residues. V was cut by 2 bases and J by 6 bases, with 13 bases left in between. For the CDR3, the DNA is TGTGCCAGCAGTTACGGCGGGGACCCGAATGGCTACACCTTC. The encoded protein is CASSYGGDPNGYTF.

The chain joins TRBV6-1 to TRBJ2-7, with a possible D match to TRBD2 (6 bases). The CDR3 totals 14 residues. V was clipped by 3 bases and J by 2 bases, with 11 bases between them. Germline values: CDR1 MNHNS, CDR2 SASEGT. The CDR3 DNA follows: TGTGCCAGCAGTGAGGCGGGAAGTCCCTACGAGCAGTACTTC. Protein product: CASSEAGSPYEQYF.

The rearrangement joins TRBV10-3 to TRBJ2-7; possible D gene TRBD2, 7 bases. Germline-derived CDR1 and CDR2 are ENHRY and SYGVKD. V lost 10 bases and J lost 6, with 22 bases in between. The CDR3 length is 14 residues. The CDR3 DNA reads as TGTGCCACTAACGAGGGGGGGAGCCAACTCGAGCAGTACTTC. As protein: CATNEGGSQLEQYF.

The J gene is TRBJ1-1, the V gene TRBV29-1; no clear D. V was clipped by 3 bases and J by 3 bases, with 20 bases between them. The CDR3 length is 16 residues. Germline V gene data show CDR1 as SQVTM and CDR2 as ANQGSEA. Written as DNA, the CDR3 is TGCAGCGTTGAGGCTAGGTTGTCGGGAAGAGACACTGAAGCTTTCTTT. Translation gives CSVEARLSGRDTEAFF.

The chain recombines TRBV10-1 with TRBJ2-7; D possibly corresponds to TRBD1 (5 bases). Trimming took 2 bases from V and 6 from J, leaving 5 bases between them. This CDR3 contains 11 residues. Germline V gene lookup returns CDR1 WNHNN and CDR2 SYGVQD (reference sequence). The chain's CDR3 is CASSEGAEQYF. CDR3 DNA sequence: TGCGCCAGCAGTGAGGGGGCCGAGCAGTACTTC.

The CDR3 protein is CASSLEGREWTQYF. In DNA, the CDR3 is TGTGCCAGCAGCTTAGAGGGGAGGGAATGGACCCAGTACTTC. This sequence joins TRBV11-2 and TRBJ2-5, with 7 nucleotides matching TRBD2. Germline V gives CDR1 SGHAT, CDR2 FQNNGV. Trimming removed 0 bases from V and 7 bases from J; junction bases left unmatched: 5. CDR3 length equals 14 residues.

V and J are TRBV28 and TRBJ1-6, with no clear D. The CDR3 is 17 residues long. Germline lookup yields CDR1 MDHEN and CDR2 SYDVKM. The germline V and J ends were trimmed by 0 bases and 2 bases, with 11 bases remaining between them. The CDR3 sequence is CASSLWSEGTYNSPLHF. Written as DNA, the CDR3 is TGTGCCAGCAGTTTATGGTCCGAGGGAACCTATAATTCACCCCTCCACTTT.

The chain uses TRBV13 and TRBJ2-7, with TRBD2 matching over 16 bases. The trim removed 5 bases at V and 3 bases at J, leaving 7 bases unmatched. The length of the CDR3 is 17 residues. CDR1 PRHDT and CDR2 FYEKMQ come from the germline V gene (reference sequence). The CDR3 DNA follows: TGTGCCAGCAGCCCCTCGGGACTAGCGGGAGGGCACTACGAGCAGTACTTC. This gives the protein CASSPSGLAGGHYEQYF.

V and J are TRBV29-1 and TRBJ2-2; D remains unclear. The germline V gene encodes CDR1 SQVTM and CDR2 ANQGSEA. V was pared by 6 bases and J by 4 bases, with 9 bases between. The CDR3 is 12 residues long. The CDR3, as DNA: TGCAGCGTCCCCGGGCGCACCGGGGAGCTGTTTTTT. Protein sequence: CSVPGRTGELFF.

The chain employs TRBV28 and TRBJ1-5; D might be TRBD1 (6 bases). CDR1 and CDR2 from the germline V gene are MDHEN and SYDVKM. The V and J ends lost 7 bases and 5 bases respectively, with 9 bases between them. This CDR3 is 12 amino acids long. Written as DNA, the CDR3 is TGTGCCAGCAACAGGGAGGATCAGCCCCAGCATTTT. The encoded protein is CASNREDQPQHF.

The genes are TRBV2 and TRBJ2-7; 13 nucleotides line up with TRBD2. The V gene end was trimmed by 8 bases and the J gene end by 3 bases; junction bases not matched to a gene: 16. Germline lookup yields CDR1 SNHLY and CDR2 FYNNEI. The CDR3 totals 18 residues. CDR3 sequence reads: CASQGSTSGRPSLYEQYF. The CDR3, as DNA: TGTGCCAGCCAGGGATCGACTAGCGGGAGGCCTTCTCTCTACGAGCAGTACTTC.

The chain is built from TRBV27 and TRBJ2-7, with TRBD2 matching 8 bases. Germline V gene sequence: CDR1 MNHEY, CDR2 SMNVEV (reference sequence). V was pared by 7 bases and J by 2 bases, with 10 bases of the junction left unmatched. This CDR3 is built from 15 residues. CDR3: CASTDRSGTAYEQYF. The CDR3, as DNA: TGTGCCAGCACTGACCGTAGCGGGACGGCCTACGAGCAGTACTTC.

This rearrangement joins TRBV4-1 to TRBJ1-4; TRBD1 aligns across 7 bases. V was pared by 6 bases and J by 5 bases, with 9 bases of the junction left unmatched. Germline V gene lookup returns CDR1 MGHRA and CDR2 YSYEKL. The CDR3 extends over 15 amino acids. The CDR3: CASRLTGDSNEKLFF. DNA for the CDR3: TGCGCCAGCAGACTTACCGGGGACAGCAATGAAAAACTGTTTTTT.